This T cell receptor (beta chain) was sequenced during a study of blood T cell repertoires in COVID-19. The table came from immunoSEQ multiplex PCR; TCRdb's copy has only in-frame clones and leaves some out. The sample has 310,000 or so clones; about 89% are singletons. This CDR3 region has 17 residues. Trimming removed 0 bases from V and 2 bases from J; junction bases left unmatched: 6. Germline values: CDR1 LGHNA, CDR2 YSLEER. The sequence came from a woman in her thirties or forties who had recovered from COVID-19. Sequenced sample: PBMCs or T cells enriched from blood (not recorded which). The chain combines TRBV4-3 with TRBJ2-2; 7 bases map to TRBD2. CDR3 sequence (DNA): TGCGCCAGCAGCCAAGAGAGACTAGCCGGAAACACCGGGGAGCTGTTTTTT. It encodes CASSQERLAGNTGELFF.